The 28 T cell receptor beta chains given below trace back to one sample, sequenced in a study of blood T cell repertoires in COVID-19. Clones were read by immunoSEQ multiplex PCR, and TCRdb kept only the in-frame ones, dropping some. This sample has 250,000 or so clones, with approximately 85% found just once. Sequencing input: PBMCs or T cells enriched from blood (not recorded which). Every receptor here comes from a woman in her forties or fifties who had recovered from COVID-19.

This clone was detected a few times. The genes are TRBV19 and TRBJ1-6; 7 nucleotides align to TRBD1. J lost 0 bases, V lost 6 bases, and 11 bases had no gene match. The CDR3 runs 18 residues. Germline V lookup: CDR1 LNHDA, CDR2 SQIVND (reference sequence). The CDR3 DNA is TGTGCCAGTAGACAGGGGTCCCCGCCGACCTCCTATAATTCACCCCTCCACTTT. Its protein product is CASRQGSPPTSYNSPLHF.

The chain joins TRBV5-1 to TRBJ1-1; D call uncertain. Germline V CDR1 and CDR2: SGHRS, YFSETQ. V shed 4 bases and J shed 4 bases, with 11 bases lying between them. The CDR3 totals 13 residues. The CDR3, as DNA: TGCGCCAGCAGCCTAGAGCTTTTCACTGAAGCTTTCTTT. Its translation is CASSLELFTEAFF.

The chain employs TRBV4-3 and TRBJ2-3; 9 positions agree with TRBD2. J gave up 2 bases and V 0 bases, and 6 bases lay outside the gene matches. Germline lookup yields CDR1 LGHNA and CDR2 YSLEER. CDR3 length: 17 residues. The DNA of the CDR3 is TGCGCCAGCAGCCAAGATCTAGCGGGGAGCTACACAGATACGCAGTATTTT. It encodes CASSQDLAGSYTDTQYF.

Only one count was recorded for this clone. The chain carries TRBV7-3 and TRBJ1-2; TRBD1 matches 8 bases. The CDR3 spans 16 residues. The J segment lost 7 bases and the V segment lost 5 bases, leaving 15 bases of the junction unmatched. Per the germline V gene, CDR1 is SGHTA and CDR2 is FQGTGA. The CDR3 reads CASSPDPGGGLGGYTF. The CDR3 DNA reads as TGTGCCAGCAGCCCAGATCCAGGGGGCGGGCTAGGTGGCTACACCTTC. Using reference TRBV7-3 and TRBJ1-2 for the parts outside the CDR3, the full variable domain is GAGVSQTPSNKVTEKGKYVELRCDPISGHTALYWYRQSLGQGPEFLIYFQGTGAADDSGLPNDRFFAVRPEGSVSTLKIQRTERGDSAVYLCASSPDPGGGLGGYTFGSGTRLTVV.

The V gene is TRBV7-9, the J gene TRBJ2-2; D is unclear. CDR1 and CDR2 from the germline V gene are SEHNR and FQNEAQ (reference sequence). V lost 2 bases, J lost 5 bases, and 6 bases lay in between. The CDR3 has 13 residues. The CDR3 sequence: CASSLRVTGELFF. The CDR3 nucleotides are TGTGCCAGCAGCTTACGGGTTACCGGGGAGCTGTTTTTT.

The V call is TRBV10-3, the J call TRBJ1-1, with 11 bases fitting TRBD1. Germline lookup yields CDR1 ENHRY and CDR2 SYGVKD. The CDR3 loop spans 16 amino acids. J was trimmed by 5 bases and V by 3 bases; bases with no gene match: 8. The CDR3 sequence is CAISDSTGTGGTEAFF. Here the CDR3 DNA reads TGTGCCATCAGTGATTCCACCGGGACAGGGGGGACTGAAGCTTTCTTT.

The CDR3 is CASSQDIIQNEQYF. The DNA for the CDR3 is TGCGCCAGCAGCCAAGATATAATTCAGAACGAGCAGTACTTC. This chain links TRBV4-3 with TRBJ2-7; D is undetermined. The CDR3 consists of 14 residues. Trimming removed 0 bases from V and 5 bases from J, with 11 bases in between. Per germline, CDR1 LGHNA and CDR2 YSLEER.

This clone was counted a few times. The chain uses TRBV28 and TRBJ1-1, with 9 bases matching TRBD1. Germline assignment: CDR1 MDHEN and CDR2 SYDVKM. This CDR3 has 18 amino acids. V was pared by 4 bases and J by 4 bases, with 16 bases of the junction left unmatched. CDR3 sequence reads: CASSSVGTTGGWITEAFF. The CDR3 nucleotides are TGTGCCAGCAGTTCTGTGGGGACTACAGGGGGCTGGATCACTGAAGCTTTCTTT.

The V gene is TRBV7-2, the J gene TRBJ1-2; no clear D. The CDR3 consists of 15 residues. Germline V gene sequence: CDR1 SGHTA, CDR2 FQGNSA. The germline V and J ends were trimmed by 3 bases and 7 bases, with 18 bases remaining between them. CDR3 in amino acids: CASSFSTQSSAGYTF. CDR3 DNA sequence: TGTGCCAGCAGCTTTTCGACACAGTCGAGTGCTGGCTACACCTTC.

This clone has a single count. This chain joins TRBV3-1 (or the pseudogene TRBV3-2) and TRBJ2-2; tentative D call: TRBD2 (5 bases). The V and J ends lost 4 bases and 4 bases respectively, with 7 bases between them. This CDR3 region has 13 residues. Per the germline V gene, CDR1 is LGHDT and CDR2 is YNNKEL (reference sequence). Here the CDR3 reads CASSLRATGELFF. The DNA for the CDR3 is TGTGCCAGCAGCCTGAGGGCCACCGGGGAGCTGTTTTTT.

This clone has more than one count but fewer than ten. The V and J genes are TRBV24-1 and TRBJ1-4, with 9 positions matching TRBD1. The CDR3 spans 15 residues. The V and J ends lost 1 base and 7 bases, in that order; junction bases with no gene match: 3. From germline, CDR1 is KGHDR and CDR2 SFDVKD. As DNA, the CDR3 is TGTGCCACCAGTGATTTCGGACAGGGGTCTGAAAAACTGTTTTTT. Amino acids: CATSDFGQGSEKLFF.

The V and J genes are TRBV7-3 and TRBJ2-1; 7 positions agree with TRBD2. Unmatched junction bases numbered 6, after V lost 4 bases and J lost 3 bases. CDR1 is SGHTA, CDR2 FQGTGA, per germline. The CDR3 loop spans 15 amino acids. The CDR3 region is CASSSAGGSYNEQFF. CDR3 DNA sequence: TGTGCCAGCAGCTCCGCCGGCGGGAGCTACAATGAGCAGTTCTTC.

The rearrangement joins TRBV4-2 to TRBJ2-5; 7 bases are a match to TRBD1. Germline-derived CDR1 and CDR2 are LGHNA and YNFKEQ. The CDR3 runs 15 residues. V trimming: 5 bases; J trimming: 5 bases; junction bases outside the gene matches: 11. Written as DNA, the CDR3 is TGTGCCAGCAGCTCGAGACGGGACAGAGGGGAGACCCAGTACTTC. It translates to CASSSRRDRGETQYF.

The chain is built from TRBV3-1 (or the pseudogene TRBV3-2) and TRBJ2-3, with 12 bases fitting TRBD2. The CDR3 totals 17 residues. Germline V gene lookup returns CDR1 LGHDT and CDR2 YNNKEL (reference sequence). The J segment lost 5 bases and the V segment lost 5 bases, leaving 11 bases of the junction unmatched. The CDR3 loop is CASSTRPSGGAVDTQYF. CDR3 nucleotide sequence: TGTGCCAGCAGCACCCGACCTAGCGGGGGGGCTGTAGATACGCAGTATTTT.

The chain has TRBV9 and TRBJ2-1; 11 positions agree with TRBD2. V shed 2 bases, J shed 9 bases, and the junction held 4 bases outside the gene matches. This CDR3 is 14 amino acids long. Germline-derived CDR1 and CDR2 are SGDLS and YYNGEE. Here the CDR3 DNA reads TGTGCCAGCAGCGTGGGTAGCGGGGGGGCTGAGCAGTTCTTC. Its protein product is CASSVGSGGAEQFF.

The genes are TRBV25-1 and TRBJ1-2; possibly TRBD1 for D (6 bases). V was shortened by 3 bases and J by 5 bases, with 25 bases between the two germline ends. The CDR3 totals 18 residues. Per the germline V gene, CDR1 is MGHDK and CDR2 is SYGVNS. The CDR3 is CASSDGRQDTREAYGYTF. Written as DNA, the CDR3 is TGTGCCAGCAGTGATGGTAGACAGGACACACGGGAGGCGTATGGCTACACCTTC.

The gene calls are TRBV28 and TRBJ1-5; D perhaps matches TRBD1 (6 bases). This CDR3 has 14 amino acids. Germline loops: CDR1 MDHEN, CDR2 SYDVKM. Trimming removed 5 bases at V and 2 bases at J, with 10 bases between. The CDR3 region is CASSLTGRNQPQHF. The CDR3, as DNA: TGTGCCAGCAGTCTTACAGGGCGCAATCAGCCCCAGCATTTT. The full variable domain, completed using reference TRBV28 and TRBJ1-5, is DVKVTQSSRYLVKRTGEKVFLECVQDMDHENMFWYRQDPGLGLRLIYFSYDVKMKEKGDIPEGYSVSREKKERFSLILESASTNQTSMYLCASSLTGRNQPQHFGDGTRLSIL.

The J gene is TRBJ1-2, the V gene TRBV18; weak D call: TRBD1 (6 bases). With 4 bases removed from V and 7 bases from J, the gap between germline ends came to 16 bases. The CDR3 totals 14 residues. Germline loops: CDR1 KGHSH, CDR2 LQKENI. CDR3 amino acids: CASSLTDSGSGYTF. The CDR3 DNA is TGTGCCAGCTCACTAACGGACAGCGGCAGTGGCTACACCTTC.

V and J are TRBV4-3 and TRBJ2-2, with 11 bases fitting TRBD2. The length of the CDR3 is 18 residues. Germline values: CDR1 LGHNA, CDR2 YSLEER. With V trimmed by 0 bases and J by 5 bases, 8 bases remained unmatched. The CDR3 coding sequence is TGCGCCAGCAGCCAAGATCTAGCGGGGGGCGGGTATACCGGGGAGCTGTTTTTT. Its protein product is CASSQDLAGGGYTGELFF.

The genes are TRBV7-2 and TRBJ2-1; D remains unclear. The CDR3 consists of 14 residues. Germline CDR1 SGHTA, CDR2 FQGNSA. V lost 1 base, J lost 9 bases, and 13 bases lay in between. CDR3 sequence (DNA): TGTGCCAGCAGCTTAGAGCGCGTGGCGGCTGAGCAGTTCTTC. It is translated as CASSLERVAAEQFF. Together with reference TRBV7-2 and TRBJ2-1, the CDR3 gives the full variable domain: GAGVSQSPSNKVTEKGKDVELRCDPISGHTALYWYRQSLGQGLEFLIYFQGNSAPDKSGLPSDRFSAERTGGSVSTLTIQRTQQEDSAVYLCASSLERVAAEQFFGPGTRLTVL.

The CDR3 nucleotides are TGTGCCAGCAGTTTAGAACTAGCGGGAGCCACCGGGGAGCTGTTTTTT. The encoded protein is CASSLELAGATGELFF. J is TRBJ2-2 and V is TRBV28; the match to TRBD2 covers 11 bases. V lost 2 bases to trimming and J lost 4 bases; unmatched junction nucleotides: 3. The CDR3 runs to 16 residues. CDR1 and CDR2 (germline): MDHEN, SYDVKM.

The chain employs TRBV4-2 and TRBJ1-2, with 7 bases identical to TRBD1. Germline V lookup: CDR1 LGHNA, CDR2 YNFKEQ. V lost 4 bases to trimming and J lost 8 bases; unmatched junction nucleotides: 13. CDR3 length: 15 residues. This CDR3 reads CASSPDPGQTEGYTF. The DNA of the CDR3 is TGTGCCAGCAGCCCCGACCCGGGACAGACGGAGGGCTACACCTTC.

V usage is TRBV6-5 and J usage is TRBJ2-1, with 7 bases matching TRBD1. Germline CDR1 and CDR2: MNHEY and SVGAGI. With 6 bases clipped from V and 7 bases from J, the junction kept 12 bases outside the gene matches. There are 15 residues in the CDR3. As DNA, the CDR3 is TGTGCCAGCAGCGGGACAGCGAATTTTGAAAATGAGCAGTTCTTC. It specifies CASSGTANFENEQFF.

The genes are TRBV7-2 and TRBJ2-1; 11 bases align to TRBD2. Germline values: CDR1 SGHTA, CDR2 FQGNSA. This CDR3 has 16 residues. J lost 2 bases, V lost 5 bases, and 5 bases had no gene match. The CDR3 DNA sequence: TGTGCCAGCAGCGGGACTAGCGGAAATACCTACAATGAGCAGTTCTTC. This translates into CASSGTSGNTYNEQFF.

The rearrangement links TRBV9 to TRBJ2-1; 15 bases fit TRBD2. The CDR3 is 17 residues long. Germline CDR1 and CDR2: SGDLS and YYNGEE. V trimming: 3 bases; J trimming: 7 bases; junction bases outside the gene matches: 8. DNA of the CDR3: TGTGCCAGCAGCGCGTCGGGACTAGCGGGAGGTCAGAATGAGCAGTTCTTC. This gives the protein CASSASGLAGGQNEQFF. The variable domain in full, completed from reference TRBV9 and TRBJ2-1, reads DSGVTQTPKHLITATGQRVTLRCSPRSGDLSVYWYQQSLDQGLQFLIQYYNGEERAKGNILERFSAQQFPDLHSELNLSSLELGDSALYFCASSASGLAGGQNEQFFGPGTRLTVL.

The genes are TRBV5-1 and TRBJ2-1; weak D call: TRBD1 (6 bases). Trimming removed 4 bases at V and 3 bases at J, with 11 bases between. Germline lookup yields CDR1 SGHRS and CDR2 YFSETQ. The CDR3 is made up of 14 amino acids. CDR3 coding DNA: TGCGCCAGCAGCCCCCGGGACATCTACAATGAGCAGTTCTTC. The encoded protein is CASSPRDIYNEQFF.

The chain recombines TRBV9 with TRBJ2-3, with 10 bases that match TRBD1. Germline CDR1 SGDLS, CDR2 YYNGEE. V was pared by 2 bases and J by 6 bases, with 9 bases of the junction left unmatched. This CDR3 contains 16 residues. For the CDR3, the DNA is TGTGCCAGCAGCGTGGGACCGGGACAGGGGCCCGATACGCAGTATTTT. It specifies CASSVGPGQGPDTQYF.

CDR3 sequence reads: CASSFQMGGVQPQHF. The CDR3 region has the DNA TGTGCCAGCAGTTTCCAAATGGGCGGGGTTCAGCCCCAGCATTTT. The genes are TRBV27 and TRBJ1-5, with D hard to call. Germline CDR1 reads MNHEY; CDR2 reads SMNVEV (reference sequence). With 3 bases removed from V and 6 bases from J, the gap between germline ends came to 15 bases. This CDR3 contains 15 residues.